This TCR beta chain was retrieved from a study of blood T cell repertoires in COVID-19. V dropped 2 bases and J dropped 9; count of bases not matched to a gene: 4. CDR1 is SGDLS, CDR2 YYNGEE, per germline. The CDR3 is 15 residues long. Clones were sequenced by immunoSEQ multiplex PCR, and TCRdb holds only the in-frame ones, with some missing. The table includes around 300,000 clones, around nine tenths detected once. Cohort placement rested on clinical history that participants reported themselves. The sample consisted of PBMCs or T cells enriched from blood (not recorded which). The TCR sequence derives from a woman aged 60-70 years who had recovered from COVID-19. The V gene is TRBV9, the J gene TRBJ2-1, with 14 bases that match TRBD2. The CDR3 spells CASSVTSGGAFEQFF. The DNA for the CDR3 is TGTGCCAGCAGCGTGACTAGCGGGGGGGCCTTTGAGCAGTTCTTC.